The 32 T cell receptor beta chains reported below all come from one sample, sequenced in a study of OX40 agonist ivuxolimab in advanced cancers. Profiled with immunoSEQ multiplex PCR; TCRdb holds only in-frame clones, not every one. This table has some 26,000 clones, approximately 80% appearing once. The source material was CD4+ or CD8+ T cells sorted from blood, sampled in a trial of the OX40 agonist ivuxolimab. The origin of the receptors is an adult with an advanced solid tumor such as melanoma, head and neck, liver or kidney cancer.

This clone showed up just a few times. The V and J genes are TRBV7-3 and TRBJ2-7; D is perhaps TRBD1 or TRBD2 (5 bases each). Germline V gene sequence: CDR1 SGHTA, CDR2 FQGTGA. Trimming stripped 4 bases from V and 3 bases from J, with 16 bases between. This CDR3 has 15 amino acids. DNA of the CDR3: TGTGCCAGCAGCTATGGGGGAGTAGGTATCTACGAGCAGTACTTC. This gives the protein CASSYGGVGIYEQYF.

This rearrangement joins TRBV7-6 to TRBJ2-3; D call uncertain. Germline assignment: CDR1 SGHVS and CDR2 FNYEAQ. The length of the CDR3 is 13 residues. V gave up 1 base and J gave up 2 bases, with 4 bases separating them. CDR3 protein: CASSLDPTDTQYF. In DNA, the CDR3 is TGTGCCAGCAGCTTAGACCCCACAGATACGCAGTATTTT.

J is TRBJ1-5 and V is TRBV15; possibly TRBD1 for D (6 bases). This CDR3 comprises 17 residues. V shed 0 bases and J shed 4 bases, with 16 bases lying between them. Germline CDR1 reads LNHNV; CDR2 reads YYDKDF (reference sequence). The CDR3 loop reads CATSRDRGGGRNQPQHF. The CDR3 region has the DNA TGTGCCACCAGCAGAGATCGGGGCGGGGGCCGGAATCAGCCCCAGCATTTT. The full variable domain, rest sourced from reference TRBV15 and TRBJ1-5, is DAMVIQNPRYQVTQFGKPVTLSCSQTLNHNVMYWYQQKSSQAPKLLFHYYDKDFNNEADTPDNFQSRRPNTSFCFLDIRSPGLGDTAMYLCATSRDRGGGRNQPQHFGDGTRLSIL.

This rearrangement joins TRBV7-9 to TRBJ1-1; a weak D match, TRBD1 (6 bases). CDR1 is SEHNR and CDR2 is FQNEAQ in the germline V gene (reference sequence). V dropped 2 bases and J dropped 5 bases, with 12 bases sitting between them. CDR3 length: 14 residues. This CDR3 reads CASSLSLGGTEAFF. CDR3 DNA sequence: TGTGCCAGCAGCTTAAGTTTAGGGGGGACTGAAGCTTTCTTT.

In regard to this clone: The same CDR3 can be traced to other DNA sequences in this sample. The CDR3 region is CASSQGSGGSTDTQYF. Written as DNA, the CDR3 is TGCGCCAGCAGCCAAGGAAGCGGGGGTAGCACAGATACGCAGTATTTT. The genes are TRBV4-1 and TRBJ2-3; 8 bases align to TRBD2. The V and J ends lost 1 base and 0 bases, in that order; junction bases with no gene match: 3. The CDR3 has 16 residues. CDR1 is MGHRA, CDR2 YSYEKL, per germline.

The CDR3 region has the DNA TGTGCCCCGCGCGCGGGACAGGGACGCTCTGGGGCCAACGTCCTGACTTTC. Its protein is CAPRAGQGRSGANVLTF. The chain uses TRBV25-1 and TRBJ2-6; 9 bases are shared with TRBD1. The CDR3 has 17 residues. CDR1 and CDR2 (germline): MGHDK, SYGVNS. Germline trimming cut 11 bases from V and 0 bases from J; bases unmatched to any gene: 11.

CDR3 region: CASSLQIVGNYGYTF. Here the CDR3 DNA reads TGCGCCAGCAGCCTCCAAATCGTAGGGAACTATGGCTACACCTTC. J is TRBJ1-2 and V is TRBV4-1; D call uncertain. The CDR3 consists of 15 residues. V shed 4 bases and J shed 2 bases, with 14 bases lying between them. Looked up from germline, CDR1 is MGHRA and CDR2 is YSYEKL.

The chain recombines TRBV10-2 with TRBJ2-1, with 10 bases matching TRBD2. The CDR3 is made up of 17 amino acids. The germline gives CDR1 WSHSY, CDR2 SAAADI. Losses at the gene ends were 8 bases for V and 2 bases for J; bases not matched to a gene: 12. The CDR3 region has the DNA TGCGCCAGCGGGAGGGCTAGCGGGAGTAGAACCTACAATGAGCAGTTCTTC. It specifies CASGRASGSRTYNEQFF.

The CDR3 DNA sequence: TGTGCCAGCAGCGCCTACAGGGGCAATCAGCCCCAGCATTTT. Its protein product is CASSAYRGNQPQHF. The rearrangement links TRBV7-2 to TRBJ1-5; possible D gene TRBD1, 6 bases. CDR3 size: 14 residues. V was cut by 5 bases and J by 2 bases, with 10 bases left in between. Germline CDR1 SGHTA, CDR2 FQGNSA.

This sequence joins TRBV6-6 and TRBJ2-7; D possibly corresponds to TRBD2 (5 bases). The CDR3 runs 15 residues. The germline V and J ends were trimmed by 6 bases and 1 base, with 16 bases remaining between them. The germline gives CDR1 MNHNY, CDR2 SVGAGI (reference sequence). CDR3 protein: CASSHGLYSSYEQYF. CDR3 sequence (DNA): TGTGCCAGCAGCCACGGACTGTATAGTTCCTACGAGCAGTACTTC.

This clone was seen just once. The chain is built from TRBV19 and TRBJ1-2; 9 bases are a match to TRBD1. Germline V lookup: CDR1 LNHDA, CDR2 SQIVND (reference sequence). This CDR3 is built from 12 residues. V was pared by 6 bases and J by 6 bases, with 2 bases of the junction left unmatched. Here the CDR3 DNA reads TGTGCCAGTAGCGGGACAGGGAATGGCTACACCTTC. It is translated as CASSGTGNGYTF.

This clone was detected only a few times. J is TRBJ2-7 and V is TRBV7-6; D remains ambiguous. V was shortened by 3 bases and J by 0 bases, with 6 bases between the two germline ends. The germline V gene encodes CDR1 SGHVS and CDR2 FNYEAQ. The length of the CDR3 is 13 residues. The CDR3 here is CASSFEPSYEQYF. CDR3 nucleotide sequence: TGTGCCAGCAGCTTCGAGCCCTCCTACGAGCAGTACTTC.

The rearrangement links TRBV6-1 to TRBJ1-5; 8 positions agree with TRBD1. With V trimmed by 3 bases and J by 3 bases, 4 bases remained unmatched. This CDR3 is 15 amino acids long. CDR1 is MNHNS, CDR2 SASEGT, per germline. The CDR3 bases are TGTGCCAGCAGTGAGTGGACAGGGATCAATCAGCCCCAGCATTTT. This translates into CASSEWTGINQPQHF.

The chain recombines TRBV19 with TRBJ2-7; TRBD2 matches 9 bases. Looked up from germline, CDR1 is LNHDA and CDR2 is SQIVND (reference sequence). This CDR3 region has 16 residues. V was clipped by 1 base and J by 2 bases; unmatched bases: 6. CDR3 DNA sequence: TGTGCCAGTAGTATAGGTCAGCGGGAGGCCGCCTACGAGCAGTACTTC. Protein product: CASSIGQREAAYEQYF.

The chain carries TRBV4-1 and TRBJ2-5; D not resolved. The closer fit of TRBJ2-7 to the DNA end suggests the J call may be wrong. The CDR3 is 14 amino acids. Germline values: CDR1 MGHRA, CDR2 YSYEKL. The CDR3 nucleotides read TGCGCCAGCAGCCAAGCTGTCTCCTTCTACGAGCAGTACTTC. It is translated as CASSQAVSFYEQYF.

V and J are TRBV4-1 and TRBJ1-2, with TRBD1 as a possible D gene (5 bases). The CDR3 extends over 14 amino acids. V lost 4 bases and J 6 bases, leaving 15 bases between the germline ends. The germline V gene encodes CDR1 MGHRA and CDR2 YSYEKL. The CDR3 sequence: CASSPRAGSNGYTF. The CDR3 bases are TGCGCCAGCAGCCCGCGGGCAGGGTCGAATGGCTACACCTTC.

The J gene is TRBJ1-4, the V gene TRBV6-5; TRBD1 is a possible D gene (6 bases). There are 15 residues in the CDR3. CDR1 MNHEY and CDR2 SVGAGI come from the germline V gene. Trimming cost V 10 bases and J 0 bases, with 15 bases left between them. The CDR3 DNA follows: TGTGCCACCCGGGCGGGGGGCCCAACTAATGAAAAACTGTTTTTT. Translating it yields CATRAGGPTNEKLFF.

The chain recombines TRBV4-3 with TRBJ1-2; 8 bases are shared with TRBD1. This CDR3 contains 15 residues. The germline gives CDR1 LGHNA, CDR2 YSLEER. The V and J ends lost 4 bases and 5 bases, in that order; junction bases with no gene match: 9. The CDR3 region has the DNA TGCGCCAGCAGCCCCAAAGGACAGGGATGGTATGGCTACACCTTC. Amino acids: CASSPKGQGWYGYTF.

This sequence joins TRBV28 and TRBJ2-1, with 7 bases that match TRBD2. This CDR3 is 16 amino acids long. V was pared by 6 bases and J by 4 bases, with 12 bases of the junction left unmatched. From germline, CDR1 is MDHEN and CDR2 SYDVKM. This CDR3 is CASRYERDRTYNEQFF. CDR3 nucleotides: TGTGCCAGCAGGTACGAGCGGGATAGAACGTACAATGAGCAGTTCTTC.

The V gene is TRBV6-5, the J gene TRBJ2-7; D is possibly TRBD2 (5 bases). Trimming pared 4 bases from V and 0 bases from J, leaving 7 bases between. CDR1 and CDR2 (germline): MNHEY, SVGAGI. The CDR3 runs 13 residues. CDR3 loop: CASSFGISYEQYF. The CDR3 DNA reads TGTGCCAGCAGTTTCGGGATCTCCTACGAGCAGTACTTC.

For this clone: Mismatch with germline at one junction end may stem from a read error. The J gene is TRBJ2-1, the V gene TRBV7-6; possibly TRBD2 for D (5 bases). Germline loops: CDR1 SGHVS, CDR2 FNYEAQ. The CDR3 is 15 amino acids. The CDR3 region is CASSLAFSSYNEQFF. The CDR3 nucleotides read TGTGCCAGCAGCCTAGCATTCAGCTCCTACAATGAGCAGTTCTTC. Looking up the rest from reference TRBV7-6 and TRBJ2-1 gives the full variable domain: GAGVSQSPRYKVTKRGQDVALRCDPISGHVSLYWYRQALGQGPEFLTYFNYEAQQDKSGLPNDRFSAERPEGSISTLTIQRTEQRDSAMYRCASSLAFSSYNEQFFGPGTRLTVL.

The CDR3 DNA reads as TGTGCCAGCAGCCTCAACAGGGGTTCGGCTGAAGCTTTCTTT. Translated, it gives CASSLNRGSAEAFF. The genes are TRBV14 and TRBJ1-1, with 7 bases identical to TRBD1. The CDR3 spans 14 residues. Trimming cost V 4 bases and J 6 bases; bases outside gene matches: 8. Germline V lookup: CDR1 SGHDN, CDR2 FVKESK.

V is TRBV7-9 and J is TRBJ2-6; TRBD1 agrees at 9 bases. Germline CDR1 is SEHNR and CDR2 is FQNEAQ (reference sequence). CDR3 length equals 19 residues. With V trimmed by 5 bases and J by 0 bases, 11 bases remained unmatched. CDR3 bases: TGTGCCAGCAGCGAGGGGATGGGGACAGGGAGCTCTGGGGCCAACGTCCTGACTTTC. The encoded protein is CASSEGMGTGSSGANVLTF.

The V gene is TRBV9, the J gene TRBJ2-1; D possibly uses TRBD1 or TRBD2 (6 bases each). V gave up 0 bases and J gave up 8 bases, with 18 bases separating them. Looked up from germline, CDR1 is SGDLS and CDR2 is YYNGEE. The CDR3 sequence is 16 residues long. CDR3 nucleotides: TGTGCCAGCAGCGTAGGGGGCAGGGGAGGTTTCTATGAGCAGTTCTTC. Translation gives CASSVGGRGGFYEQFF. The variable domain in full, completed from reference TRBV9 and TRBJ2-1, reads DSGVTQTPKHLITATGQRVTLRCSPRSGDLSVYWYQQSLDQGLQFLIQYYNGEERAKGNILERFSAQQFPDLHSELNLSSLELGDSALYFCASSVGGRGGFYEQFFGPGTRLTVL.

V and J are TRBV2 and TRBJ2-1, with 12 bases identical to TRBD1. V lost 9 bases, J lost 9 bases, and 12 bases stayed unmatched. The CDR3 covers 15 residues. CDR1 SNHLY and CDR2 FYNNEI come from the germline V gene. The CDR3 DNA reads as TGTGCCAGGCCACCCCGGGACAGGGGGCAGGGTGAGCAGTTCTTC. As protein: CARPPRDRGQGEQFF. Supplemented by reference TRBV2 and TRBJ2-1, the full variable domain reads EPEVTQTPSHQVTQMGQEVILRCVPISNHLYFYWYRQILGQKVEFLVSFYNNEISEKSEIFDDQFSVERPDGSNFTLKIRSTKLEDSAMYFCARPPRDRGQGEQFFGPGTRLTVL.

The chain recombines TRBV6-1 with TRBJ1-1, with no clear D. CDR3 length: 13 amino acids. The germline gives CDR1 MNHNS, CDR2 SASEGT. V gave up 3 bases and J gave up 11 bases, with 16 bases separating them. CDR3 sequence: CASSDISVLGAFF. CDR3 coding DNA: TGTGCCAGCAGTGACATTTCCGTCCTTGGCGCTTTCTTT.

The chain has TRBV19 and TRBJ1-4; TRBD1 matches 11 bases. This CDR3 region has 13 residues. V was clipped by 6 bases and J by 7 bases; unmatched bases: 1. Per the germline V gene, CDR1 is LNHDA and CDR2 is SQIVND (reference sequence). This chain's CDR3 is CASRGQGGEKLFF. The CDR3 coding sequence is TGTGCCAGTAGGGGACAGGGGGGTGAAAAACTGTTTTTT.

J is TRBJ2-1 and V is TRBV13, with a weak D call TRBD1 (5 bases). V was shortened by 5 bases and J by 10 bases, with 12 bases between the two germline ends. Germline V CDR1 and CDR2: PRHDT, FYEKMQ (reference sequence). This CDR3 comprises 12 residues. The CDR3 DNA reads as TGTGCCAGCAGCGACAGAGGTTTCGAGCAGTTCTTC. Its translation: CASSDRGFEQFF.

This chain uses TRBV5-1 with TRBJ2-5; 8 bases line up with TRBD1. The CDR3 totals 14 residues. V lost 3 bases, J lost 4 bases, and 5 bases stayed unmatched. Germline V gives CDR1 SGHRS, CDR2 YFSETQ. CDR3 amino acids: CASSWTGMVETQYF. The CDR3 DNA follows: TGCGCCAGCAGCTGGACAGGGATGGTAGAGACCCAGTACTTC.

The V and J genes are TRBV10-2 and TRBJ2-5, with D tentatively TRBD2 (6 bases). Looked up from germline, CDR1 is WSHSY and CDR2 is SAAADI. V was cut by 6 bases and J by 5 bases, with 16 bases left in between. The CDR3 has 14 residues. The chain's CDR3 is CASRSGGVTETQYF. In DNA, the CDR3 is TGCGCCAGCAGATCGGGCGGGGTTACGGAGACCCAGTACTTC.

V is TRBV5-6 and J is TRBJ2-1; weak D call: TRBD2 (6 bases). This CDR3 has 19 residues. Germline-derived CDR1 and CDR2 are SGHDT and YYEEEE. V lost 1 base, J lost 0 bases, and 20 bases lay in between. The CDR3 DNA follows: TGTGCCAGCAGCTTGAACCTCCTCGCGGGACTGAGCTCCTACAATGAGCAGTTCTTC. Translation: CASSLNLLAGLSSYNEQFF.

The chain recombines TRBV11-2 with TRBJ2-7; no clear D. This CDR3 has 15 residues. Between the trimmed V and J ends, which lost 1 base and 6 bases, there was a span of 16 bases. Germline V lookup: CDR1 SGHAT, CDR2 FQNNGV. The CDR3 loop reads CASSLVGLPSSEQYF. CDR3 DNA sequence: TGTGCCAGCAGCTTAGTAGGGCTACCAAGCTCCGAGCAGTACTTC.